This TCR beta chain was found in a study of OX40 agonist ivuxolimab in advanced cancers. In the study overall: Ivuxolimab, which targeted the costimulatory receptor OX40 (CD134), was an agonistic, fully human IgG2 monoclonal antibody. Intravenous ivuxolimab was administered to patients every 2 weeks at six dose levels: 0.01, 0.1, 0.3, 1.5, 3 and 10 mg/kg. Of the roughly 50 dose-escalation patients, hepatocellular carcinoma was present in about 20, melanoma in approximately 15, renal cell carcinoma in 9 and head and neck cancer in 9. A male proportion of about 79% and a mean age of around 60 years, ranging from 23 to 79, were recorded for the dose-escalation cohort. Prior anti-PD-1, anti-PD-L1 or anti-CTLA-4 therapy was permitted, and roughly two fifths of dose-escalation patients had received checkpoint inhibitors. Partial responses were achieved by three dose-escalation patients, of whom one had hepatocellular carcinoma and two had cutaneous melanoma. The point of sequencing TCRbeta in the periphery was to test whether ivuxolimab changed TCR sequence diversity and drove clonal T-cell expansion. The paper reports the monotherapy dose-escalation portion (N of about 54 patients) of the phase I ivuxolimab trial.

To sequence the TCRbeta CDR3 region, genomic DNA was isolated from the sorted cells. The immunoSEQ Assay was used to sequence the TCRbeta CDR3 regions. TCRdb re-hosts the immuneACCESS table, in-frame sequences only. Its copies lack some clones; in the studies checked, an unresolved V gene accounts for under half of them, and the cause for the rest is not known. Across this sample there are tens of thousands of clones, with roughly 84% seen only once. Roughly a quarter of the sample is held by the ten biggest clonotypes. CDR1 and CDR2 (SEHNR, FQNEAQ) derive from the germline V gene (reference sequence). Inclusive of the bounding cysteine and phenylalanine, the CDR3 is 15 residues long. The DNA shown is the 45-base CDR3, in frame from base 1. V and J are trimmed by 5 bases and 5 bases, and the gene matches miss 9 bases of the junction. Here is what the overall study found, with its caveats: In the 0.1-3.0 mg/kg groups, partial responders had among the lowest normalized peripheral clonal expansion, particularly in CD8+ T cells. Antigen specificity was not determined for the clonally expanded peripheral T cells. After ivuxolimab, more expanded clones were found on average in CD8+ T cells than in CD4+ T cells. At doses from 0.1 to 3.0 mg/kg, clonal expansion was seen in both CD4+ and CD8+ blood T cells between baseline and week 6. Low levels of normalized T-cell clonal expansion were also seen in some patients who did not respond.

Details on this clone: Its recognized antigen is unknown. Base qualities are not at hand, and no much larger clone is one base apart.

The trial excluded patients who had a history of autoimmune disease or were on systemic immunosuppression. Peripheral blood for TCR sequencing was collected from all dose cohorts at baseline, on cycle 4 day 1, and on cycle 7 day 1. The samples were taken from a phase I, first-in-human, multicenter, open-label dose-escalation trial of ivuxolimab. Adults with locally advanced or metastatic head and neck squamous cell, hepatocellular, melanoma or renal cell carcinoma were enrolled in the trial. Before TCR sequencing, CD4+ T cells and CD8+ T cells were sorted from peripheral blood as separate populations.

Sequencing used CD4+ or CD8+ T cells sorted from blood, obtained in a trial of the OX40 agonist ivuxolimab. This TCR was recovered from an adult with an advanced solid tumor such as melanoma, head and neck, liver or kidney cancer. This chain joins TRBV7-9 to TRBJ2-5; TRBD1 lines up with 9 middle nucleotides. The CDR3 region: CASSPPDRGRETQYF. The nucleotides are TGTGCCAGCAGCCCCCCCGACAGGGGGAGGGAGACCCAGTACTTC.